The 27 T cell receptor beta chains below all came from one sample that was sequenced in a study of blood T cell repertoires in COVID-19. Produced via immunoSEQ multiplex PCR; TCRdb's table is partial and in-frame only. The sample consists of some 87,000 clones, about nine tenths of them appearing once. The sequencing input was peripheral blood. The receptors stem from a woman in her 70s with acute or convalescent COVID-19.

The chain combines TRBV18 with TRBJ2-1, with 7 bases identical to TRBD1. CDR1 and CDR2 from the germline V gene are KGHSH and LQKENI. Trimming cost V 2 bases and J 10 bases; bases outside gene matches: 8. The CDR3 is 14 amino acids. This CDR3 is CASSPGQARGEQFF. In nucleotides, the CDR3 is TGTGCCAGCTCACCAGGACAGGCAAGGGGGGAGCAGTTCTTC.

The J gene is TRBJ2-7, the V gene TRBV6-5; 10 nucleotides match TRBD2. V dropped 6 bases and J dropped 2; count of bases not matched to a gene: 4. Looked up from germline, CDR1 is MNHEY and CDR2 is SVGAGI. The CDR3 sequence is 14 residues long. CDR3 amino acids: CASRRTSGTYEQYF. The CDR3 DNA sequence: TGTGCCAGCAGGCGGACTAGCGGCACCTACGAGCAGTACTTC.

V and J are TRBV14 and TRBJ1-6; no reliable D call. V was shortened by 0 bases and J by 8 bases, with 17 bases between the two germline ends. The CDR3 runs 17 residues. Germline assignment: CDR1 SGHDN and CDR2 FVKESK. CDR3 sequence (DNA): TGTGCCAGCAGCCAAGATCTCGGGGTCAACGTGGATTCACCCCTCCACTTT. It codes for CASSQDLGVNVDSPLHF. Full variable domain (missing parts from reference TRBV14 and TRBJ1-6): EAGVTQFPSHSVIEKGQTVTLRCDPISGHDNLYWYRRVMGKEIKFLLHFVKESKQDESGMPNNRFLAERTGGTYSTLKVQPAELEDSGVYFCASSQDLGVNVDSPLHFGNGTRLTVT.

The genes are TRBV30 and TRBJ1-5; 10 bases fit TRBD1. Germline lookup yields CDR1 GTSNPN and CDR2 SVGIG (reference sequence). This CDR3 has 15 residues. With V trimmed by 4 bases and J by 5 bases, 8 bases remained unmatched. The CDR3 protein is CAWTAGTGEYQPQHF. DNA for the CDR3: TGTGCCTGGACTGCCGGGACAGGGGAATATCAGCCCCAGCATTTT.

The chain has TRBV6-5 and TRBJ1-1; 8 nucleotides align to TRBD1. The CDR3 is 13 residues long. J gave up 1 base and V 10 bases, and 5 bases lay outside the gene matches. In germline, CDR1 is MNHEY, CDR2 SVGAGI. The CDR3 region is CATQGARNTEAFF. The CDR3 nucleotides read TGTGCCACCCAGGGGGCGAGGAACACTGAAGCTTTCTTT.

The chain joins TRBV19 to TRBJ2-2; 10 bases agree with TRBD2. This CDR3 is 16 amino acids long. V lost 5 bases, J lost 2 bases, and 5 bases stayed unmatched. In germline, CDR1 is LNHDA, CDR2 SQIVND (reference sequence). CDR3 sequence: CASSLRLAGNTGELFF. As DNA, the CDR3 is TGTGCCAGTAGTTTACGACTAGCGGGTAACACCGGGGAGCTGTTTTTT.

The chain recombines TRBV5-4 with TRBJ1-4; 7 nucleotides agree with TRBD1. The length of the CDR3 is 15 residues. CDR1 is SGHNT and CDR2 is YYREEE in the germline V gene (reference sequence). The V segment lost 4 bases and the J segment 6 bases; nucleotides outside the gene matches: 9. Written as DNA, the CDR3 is TGTGCCAGCAGCCTTCGACAGGGAGGTCATGAAAAACTGTTTTTT. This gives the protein CASSLRQGGHEKLFF.

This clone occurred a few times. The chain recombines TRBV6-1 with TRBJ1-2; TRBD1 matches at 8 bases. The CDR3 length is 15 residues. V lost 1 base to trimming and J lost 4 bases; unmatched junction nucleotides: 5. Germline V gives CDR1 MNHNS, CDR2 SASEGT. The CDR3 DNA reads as TGTGCCAGCAGTGAAGGAACAGGGGGAAGCTATGGCTACACCTTC. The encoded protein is CASSEGTGGSYGYTF.

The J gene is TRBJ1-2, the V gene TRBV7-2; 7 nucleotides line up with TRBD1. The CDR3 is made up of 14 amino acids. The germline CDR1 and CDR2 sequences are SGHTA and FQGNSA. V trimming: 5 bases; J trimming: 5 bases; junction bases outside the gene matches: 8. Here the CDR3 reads CASSLQGQLYGYTF. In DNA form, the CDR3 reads TGTGCCAGCAGCCTACAGGGGCAACTTTATGGCTACACCTTC.

The CDR3 nucleotides read TGTGCCAGTAGTGCCGGACAGGGGGCTGGAAACACCATATATTTT. Its translation is CASSAGQGAGNTIYF. The V gene is TRBV19, the J gene TRBJ1-3; 10 positions match TRBD1. The CDR3 is made up of 15 amino acids. V trimming: 5 bases; J trimming: 2 bases; junction bases outside the gene matches: 3. The germline gives CDR1 LNHDA, CDR2 SQIVND (reference sequence).

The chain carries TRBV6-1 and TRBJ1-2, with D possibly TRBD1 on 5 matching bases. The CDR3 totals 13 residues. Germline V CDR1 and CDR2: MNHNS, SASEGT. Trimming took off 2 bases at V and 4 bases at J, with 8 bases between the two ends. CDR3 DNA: TGTGCCAGCAGTGAAAGCGGGGGCTATGGCTACACCTTC. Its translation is CASSESGGYGYTF.

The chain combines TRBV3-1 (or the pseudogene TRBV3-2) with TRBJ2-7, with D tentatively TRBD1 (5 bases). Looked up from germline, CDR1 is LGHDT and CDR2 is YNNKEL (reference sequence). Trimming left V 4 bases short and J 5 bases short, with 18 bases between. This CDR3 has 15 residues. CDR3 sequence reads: CASSLPRGPLNEQYV. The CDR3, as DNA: TGTGCCAGCAGCCTACCTAGGGGTCCCCTAAACGAGCAGTACGTC.

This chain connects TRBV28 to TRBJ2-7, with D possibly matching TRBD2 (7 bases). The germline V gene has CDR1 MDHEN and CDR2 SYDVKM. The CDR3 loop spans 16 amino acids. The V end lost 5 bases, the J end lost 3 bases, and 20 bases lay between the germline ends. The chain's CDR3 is CASSQYSGGTIYEQYF. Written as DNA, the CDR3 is TGTGCCAGCAGTCAATATTCGGGGGGCACCATCTACGAGCAGTACTTC.

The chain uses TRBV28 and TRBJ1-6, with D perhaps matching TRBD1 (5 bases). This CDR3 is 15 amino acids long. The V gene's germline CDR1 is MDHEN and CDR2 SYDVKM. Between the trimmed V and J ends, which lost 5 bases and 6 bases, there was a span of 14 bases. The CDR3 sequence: CASSTPLGRNSPLHF. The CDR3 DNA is TGTGCCAGCAGTACCCCCCTGGGGCGTAATTCACCCCTCCACTTT.

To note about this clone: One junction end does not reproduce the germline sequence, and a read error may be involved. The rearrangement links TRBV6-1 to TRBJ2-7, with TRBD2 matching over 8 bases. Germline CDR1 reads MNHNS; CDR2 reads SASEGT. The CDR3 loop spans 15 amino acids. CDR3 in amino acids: CASSKAGDSSYEQYF. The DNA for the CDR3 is TGTGCCAGCAGTAAAGCGGGAGATTCCTCCTACGAGCAGTACTTC.

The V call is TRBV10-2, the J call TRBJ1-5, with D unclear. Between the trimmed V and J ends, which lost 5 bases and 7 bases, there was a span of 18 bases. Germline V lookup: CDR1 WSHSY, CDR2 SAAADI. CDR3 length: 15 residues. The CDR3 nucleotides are TGCGCCAGCAGTCTCTCCGGCGGGGTCCTACAGCCCCAGCATTTT. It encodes CASSLSGGVLQPQHF.

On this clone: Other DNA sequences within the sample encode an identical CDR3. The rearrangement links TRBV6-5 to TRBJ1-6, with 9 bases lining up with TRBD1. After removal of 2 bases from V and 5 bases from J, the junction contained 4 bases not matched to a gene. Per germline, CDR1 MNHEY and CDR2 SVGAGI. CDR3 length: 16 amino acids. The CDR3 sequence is CASSYRTGVNNSPLHF. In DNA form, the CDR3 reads TGTGCCAGCAGTTACCGGACAGGGGTGAATAATTCACCCCTCCACTTT.

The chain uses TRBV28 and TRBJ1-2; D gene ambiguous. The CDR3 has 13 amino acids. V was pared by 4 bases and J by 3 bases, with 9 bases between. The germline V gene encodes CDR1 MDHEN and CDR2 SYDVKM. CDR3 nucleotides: TGTGCCAGCAGTTCCCCAGCGGACTATGGCTACACCTTC. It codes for CASSSPADYGYTF.

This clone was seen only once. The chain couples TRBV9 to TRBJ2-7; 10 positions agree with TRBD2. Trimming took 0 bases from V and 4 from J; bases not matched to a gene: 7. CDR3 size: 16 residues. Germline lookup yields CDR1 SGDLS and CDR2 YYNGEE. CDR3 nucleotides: TGTGCCAGCAGCGTAGGGAATAGCGGGGGGCCTTACGAGCAGTACGTC. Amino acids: CASSVGNSGGPYEQYV.

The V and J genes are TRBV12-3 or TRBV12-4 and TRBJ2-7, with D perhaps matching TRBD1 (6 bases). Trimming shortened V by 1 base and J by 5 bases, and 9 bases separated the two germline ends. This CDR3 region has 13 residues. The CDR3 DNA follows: TGTGCCAGCAGTTTAGACAGGGTCCACGAGCAGTACGTC. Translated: CASSLDRVHEQYV.

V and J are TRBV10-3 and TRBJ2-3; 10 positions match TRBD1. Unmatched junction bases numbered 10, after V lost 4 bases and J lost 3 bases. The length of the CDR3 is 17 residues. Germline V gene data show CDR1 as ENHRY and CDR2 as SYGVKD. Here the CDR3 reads CAISALDRGLYTDTQYF. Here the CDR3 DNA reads TGTGCCATCAGTGCCCTAGACAGGGGGCTTTATACAGATACGCAGTATTTT.

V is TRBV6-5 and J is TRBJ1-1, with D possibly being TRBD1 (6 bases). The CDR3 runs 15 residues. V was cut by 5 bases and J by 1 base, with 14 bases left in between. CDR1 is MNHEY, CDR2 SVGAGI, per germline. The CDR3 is CASSKQGWANTEAFF. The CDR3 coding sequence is TGTGCCAGCAGTAAACAGGGCTGGGCGAACACTGAAGCTTTCTTT.

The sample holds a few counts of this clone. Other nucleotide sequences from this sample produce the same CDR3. The CDR3 is CASSPTSGTTLYNEQFF. For the CDR3, the DNA is TGTGCCAGCAGCCCCACTAGCGGGACCACCCTTTACAATGAGCAGTTCTTC. The gene calls are TRBV3-1 (or the pseudogene TRBV3-2) and TRBJ2-1, with 10 nucleotides matching TRBD2. Per the germline V gene, CDR1 is LGHDT and CDR2 is YNNKEL (reference sequence). V lost 4 bases to trimming and J lost 4 bases; unmatched junction nucleotides: 10. The CDR3 contains 17 residues.

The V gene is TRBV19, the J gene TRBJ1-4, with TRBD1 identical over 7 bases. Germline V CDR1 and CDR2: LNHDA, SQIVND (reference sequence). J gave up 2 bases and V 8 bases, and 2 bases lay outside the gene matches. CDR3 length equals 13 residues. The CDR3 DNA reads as TGTGCCAGTGCGACAGGGACTAATGAAAAACTGTTTTTT. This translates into CASATGTNEKLFF.

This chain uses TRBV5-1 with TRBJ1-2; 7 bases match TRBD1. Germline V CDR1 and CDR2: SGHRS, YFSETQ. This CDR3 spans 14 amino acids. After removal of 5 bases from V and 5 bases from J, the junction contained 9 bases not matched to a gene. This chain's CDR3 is CASSQQGVGYGYTF. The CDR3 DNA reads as TGCGCCAGCAGTCAGCAGGGGGTCGGGTATGGCTACACCTTC.

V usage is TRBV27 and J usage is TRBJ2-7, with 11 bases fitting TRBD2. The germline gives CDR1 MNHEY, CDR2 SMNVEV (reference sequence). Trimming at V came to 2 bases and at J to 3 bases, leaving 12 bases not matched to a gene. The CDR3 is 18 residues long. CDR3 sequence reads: CASSLKPPGLAGHYEQYF. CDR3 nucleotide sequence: TGTGCCAGCAGTTTAAAGCCCCCTGGACTAGCGGGCCACTACGAGCAGTACTTC.

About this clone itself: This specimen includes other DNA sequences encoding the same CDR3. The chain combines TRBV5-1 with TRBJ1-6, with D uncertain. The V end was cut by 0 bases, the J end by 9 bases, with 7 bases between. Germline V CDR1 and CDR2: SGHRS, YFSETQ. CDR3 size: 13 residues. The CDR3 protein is CASSLAGRSPLHF. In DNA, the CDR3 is TGCGCCAGCAGCTTGGCAGGCCGTTCACCCCTCCACTTT.